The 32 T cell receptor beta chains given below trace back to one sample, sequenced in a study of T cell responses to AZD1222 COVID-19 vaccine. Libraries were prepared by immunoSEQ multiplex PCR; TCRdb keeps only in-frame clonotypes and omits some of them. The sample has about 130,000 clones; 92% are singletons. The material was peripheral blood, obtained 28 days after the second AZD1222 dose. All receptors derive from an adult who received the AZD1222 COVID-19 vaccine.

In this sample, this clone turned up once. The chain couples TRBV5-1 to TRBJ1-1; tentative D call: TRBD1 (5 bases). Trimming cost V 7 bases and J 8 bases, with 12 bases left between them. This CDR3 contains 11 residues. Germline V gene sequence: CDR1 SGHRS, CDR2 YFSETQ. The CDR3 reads CASGGGNEAFF. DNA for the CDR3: TGCGCCAGCGGGGGAGGGAACGAAGCTTTCTTT.

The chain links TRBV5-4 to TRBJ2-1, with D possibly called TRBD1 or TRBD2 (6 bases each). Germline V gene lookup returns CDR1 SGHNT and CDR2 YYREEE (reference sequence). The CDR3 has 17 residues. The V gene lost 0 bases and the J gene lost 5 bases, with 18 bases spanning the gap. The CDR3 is CASSLALAAGGHNEQFF. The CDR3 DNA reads TGTGCCAGCAGCTTGGCTTTAGCGGCCGGGGGCCACAATGAGCAGTTCTTC.

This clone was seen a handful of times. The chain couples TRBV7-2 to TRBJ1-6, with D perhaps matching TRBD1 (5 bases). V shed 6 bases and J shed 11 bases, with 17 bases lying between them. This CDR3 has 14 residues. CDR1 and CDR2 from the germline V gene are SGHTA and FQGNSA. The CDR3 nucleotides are TGTGCCAGCAGACCAGGGTCCAGCGTAGCACCCCTCCACTTT. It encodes CASRPGSSVAPLHF.

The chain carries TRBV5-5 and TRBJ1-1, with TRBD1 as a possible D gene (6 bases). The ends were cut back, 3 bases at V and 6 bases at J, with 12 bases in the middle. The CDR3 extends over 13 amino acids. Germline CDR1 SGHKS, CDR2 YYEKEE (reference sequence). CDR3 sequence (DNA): TGTGCCAGCAGCTCCCGGGACATCTCTGAAGCTTTCTTT. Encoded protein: CASSSRDISEAFF. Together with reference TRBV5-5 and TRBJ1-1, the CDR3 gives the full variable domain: DAGVTQSPTHLIKTRGQQVTLRCSPISGHKSVSWYQQVLGQGPQFIFQYYEKEERGRGNFPDRFSARQFPNYSSELNVNALLLGDSALYLCASSSRDISEAFFGQGTRLTVV.

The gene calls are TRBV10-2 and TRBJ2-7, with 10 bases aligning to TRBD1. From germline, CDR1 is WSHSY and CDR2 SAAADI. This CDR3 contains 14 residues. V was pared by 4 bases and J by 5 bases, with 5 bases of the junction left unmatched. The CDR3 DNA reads TGCGCCAGCAGTGGGAGACAGGGGGCGGACGAGCAGTACTTC. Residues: CASSGRQGADEQYF.

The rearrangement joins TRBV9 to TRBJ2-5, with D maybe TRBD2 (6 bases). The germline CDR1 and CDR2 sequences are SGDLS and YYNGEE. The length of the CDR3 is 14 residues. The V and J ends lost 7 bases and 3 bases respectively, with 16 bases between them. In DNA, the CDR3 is TGTGCCAGCTCACGAAGCGGGCCCAAAGAGACCCAGTACTTC. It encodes CASSRSGPKETQYF.

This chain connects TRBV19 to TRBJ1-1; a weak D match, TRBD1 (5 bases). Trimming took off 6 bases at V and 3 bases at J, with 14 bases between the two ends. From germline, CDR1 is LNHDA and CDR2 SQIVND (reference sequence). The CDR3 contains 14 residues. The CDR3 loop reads CASRARARDTEAFF. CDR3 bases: TGTGCCAGTAGGGCCAGGGCGAGGGACACTGAAGCTTTCTTT.

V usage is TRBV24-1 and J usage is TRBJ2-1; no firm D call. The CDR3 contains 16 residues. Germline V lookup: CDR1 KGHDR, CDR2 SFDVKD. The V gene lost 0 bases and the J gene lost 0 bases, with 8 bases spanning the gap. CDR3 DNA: TGTGCCACCAGTGATTTGCTCGCTAGCTCCTACAATGAGCAGTTCTTC. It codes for CATSDLLASSYNEQFF.

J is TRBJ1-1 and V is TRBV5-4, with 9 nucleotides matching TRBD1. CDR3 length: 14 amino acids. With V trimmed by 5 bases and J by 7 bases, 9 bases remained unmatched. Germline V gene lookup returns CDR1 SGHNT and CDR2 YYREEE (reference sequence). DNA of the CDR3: TGTGCCAGCAGACCTGGACAGGGGTCGGTTGAAGCTTTCTTT. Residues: CASRPGQGSVEAFF.

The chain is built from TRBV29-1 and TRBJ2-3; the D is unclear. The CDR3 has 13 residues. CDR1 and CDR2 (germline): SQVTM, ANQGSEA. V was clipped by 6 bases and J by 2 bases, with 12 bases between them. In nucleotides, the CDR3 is TGCAGCGTAGTGGACCCTTTCACAGATACGCAGTATTTT. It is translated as CSVVDPFTDTQYF.

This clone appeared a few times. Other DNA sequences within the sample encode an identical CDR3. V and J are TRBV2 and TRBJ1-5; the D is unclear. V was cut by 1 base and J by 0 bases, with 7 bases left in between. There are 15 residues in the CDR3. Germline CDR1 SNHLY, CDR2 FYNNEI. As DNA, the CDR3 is TGTGCCAGCAGTGAAGGGCTATCTAGCAATCAGCCCCAGCATTTT. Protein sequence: CASSEGLSSNQPQHF.

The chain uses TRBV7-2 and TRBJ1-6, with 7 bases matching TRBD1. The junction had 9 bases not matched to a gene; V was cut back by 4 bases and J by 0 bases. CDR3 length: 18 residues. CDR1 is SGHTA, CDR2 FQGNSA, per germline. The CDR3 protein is CASSSGTARSSYNSPLHF. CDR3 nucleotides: TGTGCCAGCAGCTCCGGGACAGCCCGGAGCTCCTATAATTCACCCCTCCACTTT.

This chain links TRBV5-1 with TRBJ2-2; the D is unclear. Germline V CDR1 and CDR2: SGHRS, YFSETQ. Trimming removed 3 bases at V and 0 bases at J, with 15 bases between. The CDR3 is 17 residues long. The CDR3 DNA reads TGCGCCAGCAGCTACGGCCAAGCGCTCGCGAACACCGGGGAGCTGTTTTTT. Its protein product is CASSYGQALANTGELFF.

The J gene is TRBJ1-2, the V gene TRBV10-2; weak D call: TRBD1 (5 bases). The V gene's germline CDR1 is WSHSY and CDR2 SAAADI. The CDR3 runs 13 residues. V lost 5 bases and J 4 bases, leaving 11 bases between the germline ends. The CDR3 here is CASSPGQGYGYTF. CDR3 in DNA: TGCGCCAGCAGTCCGGGCCAGGGCTATGGCTACACCTTC.

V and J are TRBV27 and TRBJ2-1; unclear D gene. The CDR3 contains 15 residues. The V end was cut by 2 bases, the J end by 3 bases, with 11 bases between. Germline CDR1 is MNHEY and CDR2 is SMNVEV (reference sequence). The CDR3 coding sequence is TGTGCCAGCAGTTTAAGAGACAAGGACTACAATGAGCAGTTCTTC. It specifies CASSLRDKDYNEQFF.

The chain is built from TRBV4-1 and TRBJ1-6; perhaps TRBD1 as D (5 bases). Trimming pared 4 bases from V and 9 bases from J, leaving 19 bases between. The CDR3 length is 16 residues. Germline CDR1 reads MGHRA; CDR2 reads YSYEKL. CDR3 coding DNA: TGCGCCAGCAGCCCGAGCCGGGACCGCTTAATTTCACCCCTCCACTTT. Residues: CASSPSRDRLISPLHF.

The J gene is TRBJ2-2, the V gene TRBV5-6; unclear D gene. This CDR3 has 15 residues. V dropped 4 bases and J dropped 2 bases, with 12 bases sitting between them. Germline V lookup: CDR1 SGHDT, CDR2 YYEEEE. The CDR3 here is CASSPTGSNTGELFF. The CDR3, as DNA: TGTGCCAGCAGCCCTACCGGTAGCAACACCGGGGAGCTGTTTTTT.

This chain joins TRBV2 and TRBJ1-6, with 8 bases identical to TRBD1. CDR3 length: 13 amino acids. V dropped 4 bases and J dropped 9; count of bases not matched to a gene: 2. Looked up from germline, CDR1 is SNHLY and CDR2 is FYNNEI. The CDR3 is CASSGQGISPLHF. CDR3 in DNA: TGTGCCAGCAGTGGACAGGGGATTTCACCCCTCCACTTT.

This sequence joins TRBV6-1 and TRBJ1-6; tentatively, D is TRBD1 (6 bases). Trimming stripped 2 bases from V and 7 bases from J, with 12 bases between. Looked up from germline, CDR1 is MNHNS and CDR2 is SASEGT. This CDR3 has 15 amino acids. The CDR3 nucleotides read TGTGCCAGCAGTGAATACGTACAGGGAAATTCACCCCTCCACTTT. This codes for CASSEYVQGNSPLHF.

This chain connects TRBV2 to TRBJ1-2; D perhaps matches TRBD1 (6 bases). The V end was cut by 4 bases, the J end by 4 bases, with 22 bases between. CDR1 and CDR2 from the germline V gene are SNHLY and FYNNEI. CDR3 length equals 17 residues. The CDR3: CASSVKSAGQGGYGYTF. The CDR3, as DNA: TGTGCCAGCAGTGTGAAGTCCGCGGGACAAGGCGGCTATGGCTACACCTTC. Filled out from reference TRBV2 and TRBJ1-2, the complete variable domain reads EPEVTQTPSHQVTQMGQEVILRCVPISNHLYFYWYRQILGQKVEFLVSFYNNEISEKSEIFDDQFSVERPDGSNFTLKIRSTKLEDSAMYFCASSVKSAGQGGYGYTFGSGTRLTVV.

Here the CDR3 DNA reads TGTGCCAGCAGCGTGGGAGGGGACACTGAAGCTTTCTTT. Protein: CASSVGGDTEAFF. The V and J genes are TRBV9 and TRBJ1-1, with a weak D call TRBD1 (5 bases). The CDR3 runs 13 residues. Trimming removed 2 bases from V and 3 bases from J, with 8 bases in between. Germline V lookup: CDR1 SGDLS, CDR2 YYNGEE.

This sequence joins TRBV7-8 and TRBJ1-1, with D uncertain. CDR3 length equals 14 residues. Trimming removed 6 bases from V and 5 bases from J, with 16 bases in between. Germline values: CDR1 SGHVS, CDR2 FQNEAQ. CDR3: CASSTEILGTEAFF. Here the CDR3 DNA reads TGTGCCAGCAGTACAGAGATCCTTGGGACTGAAGCTTTCTTT.

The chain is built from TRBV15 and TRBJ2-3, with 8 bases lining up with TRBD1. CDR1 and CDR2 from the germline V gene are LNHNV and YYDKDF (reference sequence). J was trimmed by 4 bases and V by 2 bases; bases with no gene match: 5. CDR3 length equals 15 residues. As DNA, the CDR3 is TGTGCCACCAGCAGACGACAGGGGAGGCCAGATACGCAGTATTTT. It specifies CATSRRQGRPDTQYF.

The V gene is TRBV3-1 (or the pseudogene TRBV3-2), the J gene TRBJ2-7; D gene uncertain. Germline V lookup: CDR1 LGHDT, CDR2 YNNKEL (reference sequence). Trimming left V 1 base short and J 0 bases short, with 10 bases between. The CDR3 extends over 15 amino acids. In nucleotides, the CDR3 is TGTGCCAGCAGCCAAGGGCTATCCCTCTCCTACGAGCAGTACTTC. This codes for CASSQGLSLSYEQYF.

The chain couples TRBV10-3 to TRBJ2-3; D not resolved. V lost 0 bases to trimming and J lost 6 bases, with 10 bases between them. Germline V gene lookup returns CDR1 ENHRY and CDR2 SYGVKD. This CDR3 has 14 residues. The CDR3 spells CAISESGRIDTQYF. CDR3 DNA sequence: TGTGCCATCAGTGAGTCGGGCAGGATCGATACGCAGTATTTT.

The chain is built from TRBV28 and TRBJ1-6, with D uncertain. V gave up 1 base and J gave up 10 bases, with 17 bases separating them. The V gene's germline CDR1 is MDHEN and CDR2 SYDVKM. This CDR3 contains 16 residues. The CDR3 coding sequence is TGTGCCAGCAGTTTATCCGCATCTGGACGGAACTCACCCCTCCACTTT. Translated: CASSLSASGRNSPLHF.

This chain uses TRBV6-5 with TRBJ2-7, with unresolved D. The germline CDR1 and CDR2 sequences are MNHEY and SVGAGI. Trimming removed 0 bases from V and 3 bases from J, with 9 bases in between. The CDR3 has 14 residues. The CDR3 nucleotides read TGTGCCAGCAGTTACTCGTCACCGAACTACGAGCAGTACTTC. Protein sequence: CASSYSSPNYEQYF.

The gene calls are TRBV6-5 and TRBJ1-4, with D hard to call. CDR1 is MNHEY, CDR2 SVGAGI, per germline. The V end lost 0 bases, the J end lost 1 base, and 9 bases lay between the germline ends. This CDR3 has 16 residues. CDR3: CASSYSRVLTNEKLFF. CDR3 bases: TGTGCCAGCAGTTACTCGAGGGTCCTAACTAATGAAAAACTGTTTTTT.

CDR3 nucleotide sequence: TGTGCCAGCAGTTTAAGTCGCCGCCTGGGAGGCAATCAGCCCCAGCATTTT. Translated, it gives CASSLSRRLGGNQPQHF. The chain combines TRBV27 with TRBJ1-5, with unresolved D. The CDR3 has 17 residues. Deletions cut 2 bases from V and 2 bases from J, with 16 bases between. CDR1 and CDR2 from the germline V gene are MNHEY and SMNVEV (reference sequence).

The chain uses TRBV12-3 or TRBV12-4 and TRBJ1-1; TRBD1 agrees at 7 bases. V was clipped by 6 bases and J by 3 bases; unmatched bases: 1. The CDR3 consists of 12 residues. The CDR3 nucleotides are TGTGCCAGCAGGACAGGGTACACTGAAGCTTTCTTT. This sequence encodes CASRTGYTEAFF.

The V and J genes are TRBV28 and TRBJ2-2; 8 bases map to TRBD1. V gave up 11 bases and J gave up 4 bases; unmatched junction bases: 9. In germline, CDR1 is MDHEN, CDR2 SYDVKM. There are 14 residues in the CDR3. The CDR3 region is CAGGGRGRTGELFF. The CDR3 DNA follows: TGTGCCGGGGGTGGCAGGGGGCGCACCGGGGAGCTGTTTTTT.

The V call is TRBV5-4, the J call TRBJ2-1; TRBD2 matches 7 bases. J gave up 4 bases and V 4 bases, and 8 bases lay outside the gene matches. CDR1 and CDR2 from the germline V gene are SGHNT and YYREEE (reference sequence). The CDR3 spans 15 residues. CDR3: CASSRGREDYNEQFF. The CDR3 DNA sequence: TGTGCCAGCAGCCGCGGTCGGGAGGATTACAATGAGCAGTTCTTC.